This TCR beta chain was sequenced during a study of shared T cell receptors in the human thymus (dated by TCRdb to the early 2020s). Turning to the overall study: The study investigated the way shared, self-reactive T-cell receptor alpha chains are produced in the human thymus.

V trim: 3 bases; J trim: 4 bases; unmatched bases: 4. In the germline V gene, CDR1 corresponds to SGHTA and CDR2 to FQGNSA. Including the terminal cysteine and phenylalanine, the CDR3 comprises 15 residues. Solely the CDR3 DNA is kept, with 45 bases framed from the first base. With respect to this clone: The antigen it recognizes is unknown. No quality values exist for individual bases; no much larger clone is one base distant.

The library was prepared using the immunoSEQ multiplex PCR assay. The source is immuneACCESS, and TCRdb retained only in-frame sequences with V and J called. Part of the clones is not carried over; for the studies checked, unresolved V genes explain less than half of this, and the remainder is unexplained. In this sample the table shows about 380,000 clones, about 95% of which occur a single time. About 0.02% of the sample lies in the top ten. This receptor was taken from a human donor. Sequencing used thymocytes. The V gene is TRBV7-2 and the J gene is TRBJ1-5; TRBD1 lines up with 9 middle nucleotides. The CDR3 protein sequence reads: CASSFGTGLNQPQHF. In nucleotide form, the sequence is TGTGCCAGCAGCTTCGGGACAGGGCTAAATCAGCCCCAGCATTTT.